These T cell receptor beta chains were read from a single sample in a study of monozygotic twins with inflammatory bowel disease. Reprocessing the 5' RACE reads, TCRdb reports a single entry for every CDR3 protein and omits DNA. The ten top clones account for roughly 2.2%, within a sample of 350,000 to 500,000 distinct CDR3 sequences. The sequenced material came from blood. These TCRs come from a human donor with ulcerative colitis or Crohn's disease, or a healthy co-twin of an affected twin (not recorded which). The CDR3 runs from the conserved cysteine through the conserved F or W. Fields, in order: J gene, V gene, CDR3 protein.

TRBJ2-7 TRBV5-1 CASSLVSGVGSYEQYF
TRBJ1-5 TRBV5-1 CASSLGTGGQPQHF
TRBJ1-1 TRBV29-1 CSAQGGTEAFF
TRBJ1-4 TRBV6-1 CASSPRGRLGEKLFF
TRBJ2-2 TRBV19 CASSKLAGTGELFF
TRBJ2-3 TRBV12-3/TRBV12-4 CASSFLTSGATDTQYF
TRBJ2-1 TRBV11-1 CASSSETSGSRSYNEQFF
TRBJ2-1 TRBV29-1 CSVESQGGDEQFF
TRBJ2-1 TRBV6-2/TRBV6-3 CASSYDTSGGFEQFF
TRBJ2-7 TRBV20-1 CSASGHPSSYEQYF
TRBJ2-6 TRBV6-5 CASRGANVLTF
TRBJ2-2 TRBV4-1 CASSQPRDRGETGELFF
TRBJ1-1 TRBV4-3 CASSQGLGSRGTEAFF
TRBJ1-2 TRBV30 CATGTGDGFAVGYTF
TRBJ2-3 TRBV23-1 CASSLGKGSTDTQYF
TRBJ2-1 TRBV6-5 CASSYSPGTGSPNEQFF
TRBJ1-6 TRBV6-2/TRBV6-3 CASSPRDGSPLHF
TRBJ1-4 TRBV30 CAWSRTGNEKLFF
TRBJ2-1 TRBV29-1 CSVEGAGDSYNEQFF
TRBJ2-6 TRBV6-1 CASSGTGSPLANVLTF
TRBJ2-1 TRBV9 CASSVAGQNNEQFF
TRBJ1-1 TRBV19 CASRFFQTNTEAFF
TRBJ2-5 TRBV6-5 CASNSAQETQYF
TRBJ2-3 TRBV7-3 CASSLQGASDTQYF
TRBJ1-1 TRBV5-1 CASSPGTGYLNTEAFF
TRBJ1-1 TRBV29-1 CSGDGITEAFF
TRBJ1-5 TRBV28 CASSRADRARNQPQHF
TRBJ2-3 TRBV7-2 CASSPESGGSTDTQYF
TRBJ2-7 TRBV10-3 CAIRQPGRGGADEQYF